The entry below gives a single T cell receptor (beta chain) sequence along with its context. Its specificity is not known. This entry comes from a study of post-analysis software for immune sequencing data. TCR beta cDNA libraries had unique molecular identifiers. TCRdb independently ran MiXCR on the PCR reads; one entry per CDR3 protein. Found here are hundreds of thousands of distinct CDR3 sequences, 25% to 30% of them singletons; the top ten hold 0.56%. Study outcomes and limitations: Strong same-batch co-clustering of samples appeared with F measure clustering. Those with multiple sclerosis, the patient group, showed significantly lower normalized Chao1 diversity than controls. TRBV5-6, TRBV5-1 and TRBV20-1 belonged to a set of roughly 5 TRBV segments that were more frequent in patients than controls.

This CDR3 comprises 13 residues. V was trimmed by 0 bases and J by 9 bases, leaving 9 bases between them. Germline V gene lookup returns CDR1 ENHRY and CDR2 SYGVKD. Sequenced input: blood. V and J are TRBV10-3 and TRBJ2-1; no clear D gene. The TCR was taken from a girl aged 10-17 years with multiple sclerosis. CDR3 loop: CAISESRVGEQFF. The CDR3 bases are TGTGCCATCAGTGAGTCGAGAGTCGGTGAGCAGTTCTTC.